This TCR beta chain was captured in a study of CD8 T cells in Susac syndrome. RNA amounts of about 0.5 to 1 ug underwent reverse transcription with random hexamers. MiXCR, run by TCRdb on the immunoSEQ multiplex PCR reads, gives a single entry per CDR3 protein. The sample gives about 22,000 distinct CDR3 sequences, approximately 93% of which show up once; 0.25% to 0.3% is in the top ten. In its sample, this clonotype was seen once. Sequencing was performed on CD8+ T cells from PBMCs. This TCR was recovered from a human donor in good health.

The CDR3 sequence is CAITRHLTDTQYF. DNA for the CDR3: TGTGCCATCACGCGGCACCTAACAGATACGCAGTATTTT. The chain uses TRBV10-3 and TRBJ2-3; D unclear. The CDR3 is made up of 13 amino acids. With 7 bases removed from V and 3 bases from J, the gap between germline ends came to 11 bases. Germline lookup yields CDR1 ENHRY and CDR2 SYGVKD.